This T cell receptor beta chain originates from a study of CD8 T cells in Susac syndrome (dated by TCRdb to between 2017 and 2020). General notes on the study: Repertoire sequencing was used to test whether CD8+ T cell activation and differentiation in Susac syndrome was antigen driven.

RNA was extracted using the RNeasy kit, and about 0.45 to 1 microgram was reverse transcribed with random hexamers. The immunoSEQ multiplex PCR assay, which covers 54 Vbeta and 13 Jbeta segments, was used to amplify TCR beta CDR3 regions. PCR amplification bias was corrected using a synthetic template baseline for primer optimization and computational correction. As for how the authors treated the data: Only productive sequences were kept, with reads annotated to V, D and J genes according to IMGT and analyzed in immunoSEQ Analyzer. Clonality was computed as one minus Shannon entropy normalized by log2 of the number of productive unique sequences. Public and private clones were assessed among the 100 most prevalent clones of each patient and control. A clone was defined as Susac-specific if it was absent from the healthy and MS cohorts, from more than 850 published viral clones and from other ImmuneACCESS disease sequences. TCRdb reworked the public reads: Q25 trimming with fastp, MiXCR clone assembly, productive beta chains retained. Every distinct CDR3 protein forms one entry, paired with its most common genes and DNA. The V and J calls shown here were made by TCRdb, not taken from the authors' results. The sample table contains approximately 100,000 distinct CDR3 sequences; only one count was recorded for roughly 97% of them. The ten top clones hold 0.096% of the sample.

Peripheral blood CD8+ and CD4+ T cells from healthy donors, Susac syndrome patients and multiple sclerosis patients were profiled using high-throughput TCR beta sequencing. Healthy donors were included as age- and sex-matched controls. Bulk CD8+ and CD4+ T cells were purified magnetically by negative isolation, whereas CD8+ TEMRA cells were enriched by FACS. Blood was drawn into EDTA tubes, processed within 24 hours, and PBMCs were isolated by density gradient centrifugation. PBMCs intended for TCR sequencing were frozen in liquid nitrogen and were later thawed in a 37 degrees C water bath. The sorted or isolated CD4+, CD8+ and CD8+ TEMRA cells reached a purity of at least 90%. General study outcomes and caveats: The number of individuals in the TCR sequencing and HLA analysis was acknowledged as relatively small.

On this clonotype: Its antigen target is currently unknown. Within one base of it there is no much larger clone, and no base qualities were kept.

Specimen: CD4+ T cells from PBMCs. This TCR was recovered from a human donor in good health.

The bases are TGTGCCAGCAGCCAAGACGGATCAGTCAATCAGCCCCAGCATTTT. Translated, it reads CASSQDGSVNQPQHF. The chain uses TRBV3-1 and TRBJ1-5; the D gene cannot be named for sure. V is reduced by 0 bases and J by 3 bases, leaving a spacing of 9 bases between them. CDR3 length: 15 amino acids, cysteine to phenylalanine. Just the 45-base CDR3 DNA is kept, in frame starting at base 1. The germline V gene (reference sequence) provides CDR1 LGHDT and CDR2 YNNKEL.